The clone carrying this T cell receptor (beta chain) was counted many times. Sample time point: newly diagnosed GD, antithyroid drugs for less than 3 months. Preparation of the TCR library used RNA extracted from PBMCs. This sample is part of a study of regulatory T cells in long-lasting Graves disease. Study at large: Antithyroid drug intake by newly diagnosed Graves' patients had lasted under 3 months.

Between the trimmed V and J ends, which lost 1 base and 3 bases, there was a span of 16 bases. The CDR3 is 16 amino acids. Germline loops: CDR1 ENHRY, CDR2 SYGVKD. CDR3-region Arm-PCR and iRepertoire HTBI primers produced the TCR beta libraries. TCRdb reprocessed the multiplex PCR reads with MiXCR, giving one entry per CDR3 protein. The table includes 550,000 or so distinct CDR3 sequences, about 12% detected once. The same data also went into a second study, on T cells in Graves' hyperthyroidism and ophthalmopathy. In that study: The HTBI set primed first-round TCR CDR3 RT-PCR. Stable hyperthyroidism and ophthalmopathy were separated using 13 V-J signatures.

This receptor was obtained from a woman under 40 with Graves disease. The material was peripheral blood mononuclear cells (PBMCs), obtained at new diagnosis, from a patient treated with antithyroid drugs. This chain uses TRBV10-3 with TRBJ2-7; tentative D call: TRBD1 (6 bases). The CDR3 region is CAISEFMSGENYEQYF. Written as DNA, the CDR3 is TGTGCCATCAGTGAGTTCATGTCAGGGGAGAACTACGAGCAGTACTTC.